The 14 T cell receptor beta chains in this list originate from one sample, sequenced in a study of T cell responses to AZD1222 COVID-19 vaccine. Generated by immunoSEQ multiplex PCR, the TCRdb table keeps only in-frame clones and is missing some. Of about 120,000 clones in the sample, 70% to 90% were seen once. The sequencing here drew on peripheral blood, taken 28 days after the second AZD1222 dose. These receptors came from an adult who received the AZD1222 COVID-19 vaccine.

This rearrangement joins TRBV5-1 to TRBJ1-2, with D uncertain. The CDR3 extends over 14 amino acids. The V gene lost 0 bases and the J gene lost 0 bases, with 6 bases spanning the gap. Germline V gene lookup returns CDR1 SGHRS and CDR2 YFSETQ. The CDR3 sequence is CASSLGQSNYGYTF. The CDR3 bases are TGCGCCAGCAGCTTGGGACAATCTAACTATGGCTACACCTTC.

The CDR3 sequence: CASRAGGVSSPLHF. CDR3 bases: TGTGCCAGCAGAGCTGGGGGCGTTAGTTCACCCCTCCACTTT. The rearrangement links TRBV7-2 to TRBJ1-6; tentative D call: TRBD1 (6 bases). Trimming left V 6 bases short and J 9 bases short, with 15 bases between. In germline, CDR1 is SGHTA, CDR2 FQGNSA. The CDR3 contains 14 residues.

This chain joins TRBV7-8 and TRBJ1-2; the match to TRBD1 covers 8 bases. V shed 0 bases and J 7 bases; nucleotides not matched to a gene: 4. The CDR3 totals 14 residues. Germline assignment: CDR1 SGHVS and CDR2 FQNEAQ. CDR3 DNA sequence: TGTGCCAGCAGCTTAGCGGACAGGGTTGGTGGCTACACCTTC. It codes for CASSLADRVGGYTF.

The chain carries TRBV18 and TRBJ1-3, with a tentative D call TRBD1 (6 bases). Germline CDR1 and CDR2: KGHSH and LQKENI. The CDR3 runs 15 residues. Trimming removed 3 bases from V and 4 bases from J, with 13 bases in between. CDR3 region: CASSPGQLPGNTIYF. The CDR3 DNA reads TGTGCCAGCTCACCCGGACAGCTCCCCGGAAACACCATATATTTT. Using reference TRBV18 and TRBJ1-3 for the parts outside the CDR3, the full variable domain is NAGVMQNPRHLVRRRGQEARLRCSPMKGHSHVYWYRQLPEEGLKFMVYLQKENIIDESGMPKERFSAEFPKEGPSILRIQQVVRGDSAAYFCASSPGQLPGNTIYFGEGSWLTVV.

The DNA for the CDR3 is TGCGCCAGCAGCTCCAACAGGGACACTGAAGCTTTCTTT. Its translation: CASSSNRDTEAFF. The chain couples TRBV5-1 to TRBJ1-1, with a weak D call TRBD1 (6 bases). CDR3 size: 13 residues. Per germline, CDR1 SGHRS and CDR2 YFSETQ. Trimming cost V 3 bases and J 3 bases, with 9 bases left between them.

The table lists this clone with a count of one. The CDR3 DNA follows: TGTGCCAGCAGCATCACAGGGGGCGCGGGGGGGACTGAAGCTTTCTTT. As protein: CASSITGGAGGTEAFF. The chain employs TRBV7-2 and TRBJ1-1, with 9 bases that match TRBD1. The V gene's germline CDR1 is SGHTA and CDR2 FQGNSA. J was trimmed by 5 bases and V by 5 bases; bases with no gene match: 12. The CDR3 has 16 amino acids.

This chain uses TRBV7-6 with TRBJ2-2, with D tentatively TRBD1 or TRBD2 (5 bases each). V gave up 5 bases and J gave up 8 bases, with 24 bases separating them. Germline V gives CDR1 SGHVS, CDR2 FNYEAQ. This CDR3 is 17 amino acids long. DNA of the CDR3: TGTGCCAGCAGCCACCCCCGGGACGGGCCTGAGAAAGGGGAGCTGTTTTTT. Its translation: CASSHPRDGPEKGELFF.

The CDR3 sequence is CASSGDRPLNGYTF. The DNA of the CDR3 is TGCGCCAGCAGCGGGGACAGGCCCCTTAATGGCTACACCTTC. The chain employs TRBV5-1 and TRBJ1-2; TRBD1 agrees at 8 bases. V was pared by 4 bases and J by 6 bases, with 8 bases of the junction left unmatched. CDR1 is SGHRS, CDR2 YFSETQ, per germline. CDR3 size: 14 residues. Using reference TRBV5-1 and TRBJ1-2 for the parts outside the CDR3, the full variable domain is KAGVTQTPRYLIKTRGQQVTLSCSPISGHRSVSWYQQTPGQGLQFLFEYFSETQRNKGNFPGRFSGRQFSNSRSEMNVSTLELGDSALYLCASSGDRPLNGYTFGSGTRLTVV.

The chain's CDR3 is CASSPDGVRTDTQYF. DNA for the CDR3: TGTGCCAGTAGTCCCGACGGGGTTCGCACAGATACGCAGTATTTT. V usage is TRBV19 and J usage is TRBJ2-3, with D maybe TRBD2 (5 bases). Between the trimmed V and J ends, which lost 5 bases and 1 base, there was a span of 13 bases. The germline V gene encodes CDR1 LNHDA and CDR2 SQIVND (reference sequence). The CDR3 has 15 amino acids.

The chain links TRBV12-3 or TRBV12-4 to TRBJ2-7; D may be TRBD1 (6 bases). CDR3 length: 13 residues. Trimming shortened V by 4 bases and J by 2 bases, and 9 bases separated the two germline ends. CDR3 sequence (DNA): TGTGCCAGCAGTTCGACAGGAACCTACGAGCAGTACTTC. This encodes CASSSTGTYEQYF.

The genes are TRBV5-1 and TRBJ2-3; 10 nucleotides agree with TRBD2. The CDR3 contains 17 residues. Trimming removed 0 bases from V and 3 bases from J; junction bases left unmatched: 7. Per germline, CDR1 SGHRS and CDR2 YFSETQ. The CDR3 spells CASSLASAGGRTDTQYF. The CDR3 nucleotides read TGCGCCAGCAGCTTGGCCTCAGCGGGGGGGCGGACAGATACGCAGTATTTT.

The chain is built from TRBV2 and TRBJ2-2, with 8 nucleotides matching TRBD1. Trimming took 4 bases from V and 7 from J; bases not matched to a gene: 5. The CDR3 spans 14 residues. CDR1 and CDR2 (germline): SNHLY, FYNNEI. CDR3 loop: CASSVQGANGELFF. CDR3 nucleotides: TGTGCCAGCAGTGTTCAGGGGGCCAACGGGGAGCTGTTTTTT.

This chain joins TRBV28 and TRBJ2-7, with 9 bases lining up with TRBD2. The CDR3 contains 16 residues. Germline CDR1 reads MDHEN; CDR2 reads SYDVKM. V was clipped by 3 bases and J by 6 bases; unmatched bases: 12. This CDR3 reads CASSLAGTSRPSEQYF. In DNA form, the CDR3 reads TGTGCCAGCAGTTTGGCCGGGACTAGCAGACCCAGCGAGCAGTACTTC.

Only a few counts were recorded for this clone. The chain joins TRBV28 to TRBJ1-2; 8 positions match TRBD1. V dropped 6 bases and J dropped 13; count of bases not matched to a gene: 7. Germline assignment: CDR1 MDHEN and CDR2 SYDVKM. CDR3 size: 11 residues. As DNA, the CDR3 is TGTGCCAGCAGGGGGGACAGGCCCGCCACCTTC. Residues: CASRGDRPATF.